The 30 T cell receptor beta chains given below trace back to one sample, sequenced in a study of cytomegalovirus exposure and HLA in healthy donors (dated by TCRdb to 2016 to 2017). Library method: the immunoSEQ multiplex PCR assay. A mixture of 60 forward primers for TCR Vbeta segments and 13 reverse primers for TCR Jbeta segments was used in the multiplex PCR. TCRdb stores this immuneACCESS table with in-frame sequences only. Part of the clones is absent; in the studies checked, under half of the shortfall reflects unresolved V genes, and no reason is known for the rest. The sample table contains roughly 150,000 clones; only one count was recorded for more than 65% of them. 4.5% to 5% of the sample is in the top ten clones. Sequencing was carried out using PBMCs. These receptors were obtained from a man aged 18 to 29 in good health and CMV-seropositive.

The chain combines TRBV18 with TRBJ2-7, with 7 nucleotides matching TRBD2. Trimming at V came to 3 bases and at J to 2 bases, leaving 4 bases not matched to a gene. CDR3 length: 14 amino acids. Germline loops: CDR1 KGHSH, CDR2 LQKENI. CDR3: CASSPASGTYEQYV. CDR3 sequence (DNA): TGTGCCAGCTCACCTGCGAGCGGGACCTACGAGCAGTACGTC.

CDR3 coding DNA: TGCAGCGCCTCTACTAGCGGGACCGGGGAGCTGTTTTTT. Amino acid sequence: CSASTSGTGELFF. The chain employs TRBV29-1 and TRBJ2-2; 9 bases map to TRBD2. Germline V lookup: CDR1 SQVTM, CDR2 ANQGSEA. V trimming: 7 bases; J trimming: 5 bases; junction bases outside the gene matches: 5. This CDR3 spans 13 amino acids.

This sequence joins TRBV2 and TRBJ2-5, with TRBD1 matching 9 bases. The trim removed 6 bases at V and 3 bases at J, leaving 8 bases unmatched. There are 15 residues in the CDR3. CDR1 and CDR2 from the germline V gene are SNHLY and FYNNEI. The CDR3, as DNA: TGTGCCAGCAGGGAGGACAGGGGAGGTGAAGAGACCCAGTACTTC. Its protein product is CASREDRGGEETQYF. The full variable domain, completed using reference TRBV2 and TRBJ2-5, is EPEVTQTPSHQVTQMGQEVILRCVPISNHLYFYWYRQILGQKVEFLVSFYNNEISEKSEIFDDQFSVERPDGSNFTLKIRSTKLEDSAMYFCASREDRGGEETQYFGPGTRLLVL.

The chain carries TRBV7-2 and TRBJ2-1; 8 bases fit TRBD2. Germline CDR1 reads SGHTA; CDR2 reads FQGNSA. The CDR3 runs 15 residues. V dropped 5 bases and J dropped 7; count of bases not matched to a gene: 10. CDR3 loop: CASSPSGLAGNEQFF. CDR3 bases: TGTGCCAGCAGCCCAAGCGGACTAGCAGGGAATGAGCAGTTCTTC.

This chain connects TRBV5-1 to TRBJ2-5, with D possibly TRBD1 on 5 matching bases. This CDR3 is built from 13 residues. Germline V gene data show CDR1 as SGHRS and CDR2 as YFSETQ. V lost 2 bases and J lost 4, with 9 bases in between. The chain's CDR3 is CASSLAGLETQYF. For the CDR3, the DNA is TGCGCCAGCAGCTTAGCAGGGTTAGAGACCCAGTACTTC.

The chain has TRBV30 and TRBJ2-5; 11 nucleotides agree with TRBD1. Trimming took 4 bases from V and 6 from J; bases not matched to a gene: 7. The CDR3 loop spans 14 amino acids. CDR1 is GTSNPN, CDR2 SVGIG, per germline (reference sequence). The CDR3 region is CAWIRDRGTQTQYF. DNA of the CDR3: TGTGCCTGGATTCGGGACAGGGGGACGCAGACCCAGTACTTC.

The chain links TRBV12-5 to TRBJ1-4, with 8 positions matching TRBD1. The CDR3 is made up of 14 amino acids. Losses at the gene ends were 3 bases for V and 7 bases for J; bases not matched to a gene: 4. Germline assignment: CDR1 LGHNT and CDR2 FRNRAP. The CDR3 DNA is TGTGCTAGTGGTTTAGGACAGGGAGGTGAAAAACTGTTTTTT. Translation gives CASGLGQGGEKLFF. Based on the CDR3 plus reference TRBV12-5 and TRBJ1-4, the full variable domain is DARVTQTPRHKVTEMGQEVTMRCQPILGHNTVFWYRQTMMQGLELLAYFRNRAPLDDSGMPKDRFSAEMPDATLATLKIQPSEPRDSAVYFCASGLGQGGEKLFFGSGTQLSVL.

This chain connects TRBV6-5 to TRBJ2-5; no firm D call. V was clipped by 0 bases and J by 1 base, with 6 bases between them. This CDR3 has 14 amino acids. Germline-derived CDR1 and CDR2 are MNHEY and SVGAGI. The CDR3 loop reads CASSYSTGQETQYF. In nucleotides, the CDR3 is TGTGCCAGCAGTTACTCGACGGGCCAAGAGACCCAGTACTTC.

J is TRBJ1-1 and V is TRBV4-2; no firm D call. Trimming took off 1 base at V and 0 bases at J, with 15 bases between the two ends. Germline V gene lookup returns CDR1 LGHNA and CDR2 YNFKEQ. This CDR3 is 17 amino acids long. The CDR3 reads CASSQVWADLMNTEAFF. In nucleotides, the CDR3 is TGTGCCAGCAGCCAAGTGTGGGCAGACCTCATGAACACTGAAGCTTTCTTT.

The genes are TRBV28 and TRBJ1-6, with TRBD1 as a possible D gene (6 bases). V was pared by 3 bases and J by 6 bases, with 12 bases between. The germline gives CDR1 MDHEN, CDR2 SYDVKM. The CDR3 covers 15 residues. In DNA form, the CDR3 reads TGTGCCAGCAGTTTTGGTGACAGGCCTAATTCACCCCTCCACTTT. As protein: CASSFGDRPNSPLHF.

The rearrangement links TRBV6-4 to TRBJ2-1; the match to TRBD1 covers 10 bases. CDR3 size: 16 residues. Germline CDR1 MRHNA, CDR2 SNTAGT. J lost 3 bases, V lost 4 bases, and 6 bases had no gene match. DNA for the CDR3: TGTGCCAGCAGTGCCTCCGGGACAGGGGACTACAATGAGCAGTTCTTC. Residues: CASSASGTGDYNEQFF.

The CDR3 DNA reads TGTGCCAGCTCACCGGGACAGGTCGGCACTGAAGCTTTCTTT. As protein: CASSPGQVGTEAFF. The chain employs TRBV18 and TRBJ1-1, with 8 bases lining up with TRBD1. The CDR3 consists of 14 residues. After removal of 3 bases from V and 4 bases from J, the junction contained 4 bases not matched to a gene. Germline V lookup: CDR1 KGHSH, CDR2 LQKENI.

A few counts support this clone. A read error may produce the germline difference seen at one junction end. V and J are TRBV7-3 and TRBJ2-1, with D possibly TRBD2 on 7 matching bases. The CDR3 is 13 amino acids. Germline V CDR1 and CDR2: SGHTA, FQGTGA. CDR3 nucleotides: TGTGCCAGCAGCTTAGAACAGGGAGGGACCCCACTCTTC. The encoded protein is CASSLEQGGTPLF.

The CDR3 spells CASSEVGWDEQFF. The CDR3 bases are TGTGCCAGCAGTGAAGTCGGGTGGGATGAGCAGTTCTTC. V gene TRBV6-1 combines with J gene TRBJ2-1, with unresolved D. The CDR3 consists of 13 residues. Trimming cost V 1 base and J 8 bases, with 9 bases left between them. Germline V gene data show CDR1 as MNHNS and CDR2 as SASEGT.

V usage is TRBV30 and J usage is TRBJ1-5; weak D call: TRBD1 (6 bases). V lost 3 bases, J lost 1 base, and 16 bases lay in between. The CDR3 spans 16 residues. The germline V gene has CDR1 GTSNPN and CDR2 SVGIG (reference sequence). The CDR3 reads CAWSAGGAGSNQPQHF. The CDR3 DNA follows: TGTGCCTGGAGCGCTGGGGGGGCAGGGAGCAATCAGCCCCAGCATTTT.

V and J are TRBV4-1 and TRBJ2-2, with 7 bases fitting TRBD2. In germline, CDR1 is MGHRA, CDR2 YSYEKL. This CDR3 is built from 12 residues. J lost 5 bases, V lost 7 bases, and 1 base had no gene match. The CDR3 region is CASKGGTGELFF. DNA for the CDR3: TGCGCCAGCAAGGGAGGGACCGGGGAGCTGTTTTTT.

V gene TRBV11-2 combines with J gene TRBJ1-5; unclear D gene. From germline, CDR1 is SGHAT and CDR2 FQNNGV. V was clipped by 1 base and J by 5 bases, with 15 bases between them. The CDR3 sequence is 16 residues long. The CDR3 sequence: CASSLGAVGEYQPQHF. For the CDR3, the DNA is TGTGCCAGCAGCTTAGGGGCAGTTGGGGAGTATCAGCCCCAGCATTTT.

The rearrangement links TRBV11-2 to TRBJ2-1; perhaps TRBD2 as D (6 bases). This CDR3 is built from 13 residues. Germline CDR1 reads SGHAT; CDR2 reads FQNNGV. Trimming cost V 10 bases and J 4 bases, with 14 bases left between them. For the CDR3, the DNA is TGTGCCACCGAAGCGGGCCAGTACAATGAGCAGTTCTTC. This codes for CATEAGQYNEQFF.

The chain combines TRBV27 with TRBJ1-1; maybe TRBD1 (6 bases). There are 14 residues in the CDR3. From germline, CDR1 is MNHEY and CDR2 SMNVEV (reference sequence). The V end was cut by 2 bases, the J end by 2 bases, with 9 bases between. DNA for the CDR3: TGTGCCAGCAGTTTAAGGGACATTAACACTGAAGCTTTCTTT. This codes for CASSLRDINTEAFF.

V is TRBV14 and J is TRBJ1-2; TRBD1 agrees at 7 bases. The CDR3 loop spans 14 amino acids. Germline V gene lookup returns CDR1 SGHDN and CDR2 FVKESK. J gave up 8 bases and V 2 bases, and 8 bases lay outside the gene matches. The CDR3 spells CASSQKGPGGGYTF. The DNA for the CDR3 is TGTGCCAGCAGCCAAAAGGGCCCAGGGGGAGGCTACACCTTC. Full variable domain (missing parts from reference TRBV14 and TRBJ1-2): EAGVTQFPSHSVIEKGQTVTLRCDPISGHDNLYWYRRVMGKEIKFLLHFVKESKQDESGMPNNRFLAERTGGTYSTLKVQPAELEDSGVYFCASSQKGPGGGYTFGSGTRLTVV.

This chain joins TRBV7-2 and TRBJ1-1; a possible D gene is TRBD1 (5 bases). The ends were cut back, 4 bases at V and 4 bases at J, with 16 bases in the middle. This CDR3 has 15 residues. Germline V gene data show CDR1 as SGHTA and CDR2 as FQGNSA. The CDR3 bases are TGTGCCAGCAGCTCGCATGGGGGGTCGATCACTGAAGCTTTCTTT. Its translation: CASSSHGGSITEAFF.

The chain links TRBV4-1 to TRBJ2-3, with 8 bases that match TRBD2. From germline, CDR1 is MGHRA and CDR2 YSYEKL. Germline trimming cut 1 base from V and 5 bases from J; bases unmatched to any gene: 14. The CDR3 runs 18 residues. CDR3 region: CASSQASFRGGFRDTQYF. The CDR3 DNA sequence: TGCGCCAGCAGCCAAGCTTCCTTTCGGGGGGGCTTTAGAGATACGCAGTATTTT.

The rearrangement links TRBV5-1 to TRBJ1-5; no definite D call. The V gene's germline CDR1 is SGHRS and CDR2 YFSETQ. The CDR3 runs 13 residues. Deletions cut 7 bases from V and 3 bases from J, with 11 bases between. CDR3 DNA: TGCGCCAGCGGGGTGGAGGTCAATCAGCCCCAGCATTTT. Its protein is CASGVEVNQPQHF. Combining the CDR3 with reference TRBV5-1 and TRBJ1-5 gives the whole variable domain KAGVTQTPRYLIKTRGQQVTLSCSPISGHRSVSWYQQTPGQGLQFLFEYFSETQRNKGNFPGRFSGRQFSNSRSEMNVSTLELGDSALYLCASGVEVNQPQHFGDGTRLSIL.

This rearrangement joins TRBV27 to TRBJ2-2; a weak D match, TRBD2 (6 bases). CDR3 length: 16 residues. The germline V and J ends were trimmed by 10 bases and 1 base, with 19 bases remaining between them. Germline-derived CDR1 and CDR2 are MNHEY and SMNVEV (reference sequence). The CDR3 loop reads CATSDPLGGNTGELFF. The CDR3 DNA is TGTGCCACTTCCGATCCATTGGGGGGGAACACCGGGGAGCTGTTTTTT.

The chain uses TRBV7-3 and TRBJ2-3; D perhaps matches TRBD1 (6 bases). The V end was cut by 4 bases, the J end by 3 bases, with 11 bases between. CDR1 and CDR2 from the germline V gene are SGHTA and FQGTGA. The CDR3 extends over 14 amino acids. The CDR3, as DNA: TGTGCCAGCAGCTCTACAGGGCAAACAGATACGCAGTATTTT. Translating gives CASSSTGQTDTQYF. Combining the CDR3 with reference TRBV7-3 and TRBJ2-3 gives the whole variable domain GAGVSQTPSNKVTEKGKYVELRCDPISGHTALYWYRQSLGQGPEFLIYFQGTGAADDSGLPNDRFFAVRPEGSVSTLKIQRTERGDSAVYLCASSSTGQTDTQYFGPGTRLTVL.

V is TRBV29-1 and J is TRBJ2-1; D is uncertain. The CDR3 is made up of 11 amino acids. Germline lookup yields CDR1 SQVTM and CDR2 ANQGSEA. V was trimmed by 4 bases and J by 3 bases, leaving 4 bases between them. The DNA of the CDR3 is TGCAGCGTTGGCAGCTACAATGAGCAGTTCTTC. Protein sequence: CSVGSYNEQFF.

The genes are TRBV30 and TRBJ2-3; D is perhaps TRBD2 (6 bases). The CDR3 has 13 residues. Between the trimmed V and J ends, which lost 3 bases and 2 bases, there was a span of 9 bases. The germline V gene encodes CDR1 GTSNPN and CDR2 SVGIG (reference sequence). The CDR3 reads CAWRGGLTDTQYF. DNA of the CDR3: TGTGCCTGGAGGGGGGGACTCACAGATACGCAGTATTTT.

In this sample, this clone turned up a few times. This chain joins TRBV6-5 and TRBJ2-7; weak D call: TRBD1 (5 bases). Germline V gene sequence: CDR1 MNHEY, CDR2 SVGAGI. V dropped 0 bases and J dropped 4 bases, with 16 bases sitting between them. The CDR3 contains 16 residues. CDR3 in DNA: TGTGCCAGCAGTTACTCGAGTATCAGGGCAAGGTACGAGCAGTACGTC. Residues: CASSYSSIRARYEQYV.

J is TRBJ1-2 and V is TRBV30, with 7 bases lining up with TRBD1. The CDR3 runs 12 residues. Germline values: CDR1 GTSNPN, CDR2 SVGIG (reference sequence). Trimming at V came to 8 bases and at J to 3 bases, leaving 6 bases not matched to a gene. The CDR3 coding sequence is TGTGCCGCAACAGGGGTTGACTATGGCTACACCTTC. The encoded protein is CAATGVDYGYTF.

The chain employs TRBV4-1 and TRBJ2-5; D is uncertain. This CDR3 has 15 amino acids. Trimming stripped 0 bases from V and 5 bases from J, with 13 bases between. Germline V lookup: CDR1 MGHRA, CDR2 YSYEKL. The chain's CDR3 is CASSQDGSRRETQYF. The CDR3 nucleotides read TGCGCCAGCAGCCAAGATGGGTCTCGCAGGGAGACCCAGTACTTC.